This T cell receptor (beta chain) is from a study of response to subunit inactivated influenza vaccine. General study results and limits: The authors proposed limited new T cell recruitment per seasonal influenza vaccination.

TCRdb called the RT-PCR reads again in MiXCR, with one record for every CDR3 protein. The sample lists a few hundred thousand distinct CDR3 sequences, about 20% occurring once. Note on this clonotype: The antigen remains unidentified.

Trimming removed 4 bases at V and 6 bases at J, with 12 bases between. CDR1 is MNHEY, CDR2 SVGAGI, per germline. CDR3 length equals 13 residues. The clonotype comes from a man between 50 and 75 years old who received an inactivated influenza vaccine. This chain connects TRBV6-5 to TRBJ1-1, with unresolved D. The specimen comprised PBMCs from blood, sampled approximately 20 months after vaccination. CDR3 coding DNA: TGTGCCAGCAGTTCTAGCCCAGTGGCTGAAGCTTTCTTT. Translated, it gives CASSSSPVAEAFF.